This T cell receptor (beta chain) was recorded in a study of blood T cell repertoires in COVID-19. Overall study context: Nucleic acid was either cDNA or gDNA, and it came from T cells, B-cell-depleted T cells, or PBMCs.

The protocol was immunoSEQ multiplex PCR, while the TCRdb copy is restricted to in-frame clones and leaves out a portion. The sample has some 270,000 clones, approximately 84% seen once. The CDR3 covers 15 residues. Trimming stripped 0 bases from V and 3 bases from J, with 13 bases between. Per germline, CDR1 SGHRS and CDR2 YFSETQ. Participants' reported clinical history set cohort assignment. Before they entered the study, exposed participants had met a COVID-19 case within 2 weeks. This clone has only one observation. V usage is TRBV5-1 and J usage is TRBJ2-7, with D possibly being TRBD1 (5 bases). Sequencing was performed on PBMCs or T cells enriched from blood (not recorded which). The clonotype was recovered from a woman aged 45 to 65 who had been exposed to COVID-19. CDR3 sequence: CASSLVSGPFYEQYF. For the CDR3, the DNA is TGCGCCAGCAGCTTGGTTTCAGGGCCTTTCTACGAGCAGTACTTC.